This T cell receptor beta chain was documented in a study of PD-1 blockade in classical Hodgkin lymphoma (dated by TCRdb to the early 2020s). Background on the whole study: Nivolumab dosing was 3 mg/kg intravenously every 2 weeks, continuing until either disease progression or unacceptable toxicity. The study used CyTOF and TCR beta sequencing to define a peripheral blood immune signature of response to PD-1 blockade in classical Hodgkin lymphoma.

The sample's time point label, decoded: cycle 2 day 1 (C2D1) of nivolumab. All trial patients had relapsed after autologous stem cell transplantation, with cohorts A, B and C differing in prior brentuximab vedotin exposure. The trial cohort comprised 60 or so patients with relapsed/refractory classical Hodgkin lymphoma whose best overall responses were complete response, partial response or progressive disease. In the multi-cohort phase II CheckMate 205 trial, trial patients received single-agent nivolumab. An independent review committee assessed best overall response by applying the 2007 International Working Group response criteria. Trial PBMCs were collected immediately before nivolumab initiation (C1D1) and during therapy at cycle 2 day 1 and cycle 4 day 1. Peripheral blood was collected in 8 mL Vacutainer Cell Preparation Tubes, from which PBMCs were isolated by centrifugation and then cryopreserved.

To note about this clone: Its target antigen remains unknown. Base qualities were left out, and no much larger clone turns up one base away.

The Qiagen DNeasy kit was used to extract genomic DNA both from unsorted PBMCs and from the negatively selected CD4+ and CD8+ fractions. Using primers that anneal to V and J segments, immunoSEQ multiplex PCR amplified the TCR beta CDR3 regions. Amplification bias was minimized using a synthetic immune receptor repertoire, and residual bias was removed computationally after sequencing. Per the authors' processing: Custom Python scripts were used to quantify repertoire diversity as the Shannon entropy index. Unsorted, CD4+ and CD8+ repertoires were analyzed separately, except in combined analyses where CD4+ and CD8+ sequences were merged in silico. Clonal expansion was defined as at least a 2-fold frequency increase after treatment relative to C1D1, with a pseudocount of 0.5 for undetected baseline clones. Singleton clones were defined as clones with 0 or 1 copy at C1D1, and non-singleton clones were defined as clones with 2 or more copies. Clones expanded in unsorted samples were assigned a CD4+, CD8+ or unknown annotation through matching of protein sequences in sorted samples from the same patient. Wilcoxon tests on paired samples were used to test changes in diversity from C1D1 to C4D1. TCRdb took this table from immuneACCESS and kept in-frame rearrangements with V and J called. Such tables lack part of the clones; where checked against another copy, unresolved V genes explain under half of the gap, and the rest is unexplained. D and trimming come from the DNA, and the V and J calls and clone size come from that table. In all, the sample holds 20,000 to 30,000 clones, and about three quarters of those were seen once. The ten biggest clones cover roughly 7.3% of the sample.

Results the study describes overall, beyond this receptor: Baseline TCR diversity was reported as lower in newly diagnosed patients than in healthy donors, and lower still in relapsed/refractory patients. A significant rise by C4D1 was seen in CD4+ but not CD8+ TCR diversity (p=0.0027 vs p=0.16), with the rise being most apparent in complete responders (p=0.02). The study was limited to a single clinical trial cohort, and causes of repertoire differences, possibly disease activity or prior therapy, remained undefined. Patients starting nivolumab less than 1 year after ASCT had lower diversity and were excluded from later analyses to avoid confounding by immune reconstitution. Among trial patients, those achieving complete response had baseline diversity similar to that of newly diagnosed patients, while diversity was significantly lower in partial responders and progressors.

This sample comprised peripheral blood mononuclear cells (PBMCs), obtained before the second cycle of nivolumab. This clonotype was sampled from a human donor with classical Hodgkin lymphoma.

The DNA is TGCGCCAGCAGCCCGACTAGTCCCAATGAGCAGTTCTTC. It codes for CASSPTSPNEQFF. The V and J segments used are TRBV4-1 and TRBJ2-1; possibly the D gene is TRBD2, per 6 matching bases. CDR1 and CDR2, looked up from the germline V gene, are MGHRA and YSYEKL. The CDR3 starts with the cysteine, ends with the phenylalanine, and has 13 residues. This entry keeps only the CDR3 DNA: 39 bases, framed from base 1. Between the V and J ends, shortened by 4 bases and 6 bases respectively, the junction contains 10 bases.